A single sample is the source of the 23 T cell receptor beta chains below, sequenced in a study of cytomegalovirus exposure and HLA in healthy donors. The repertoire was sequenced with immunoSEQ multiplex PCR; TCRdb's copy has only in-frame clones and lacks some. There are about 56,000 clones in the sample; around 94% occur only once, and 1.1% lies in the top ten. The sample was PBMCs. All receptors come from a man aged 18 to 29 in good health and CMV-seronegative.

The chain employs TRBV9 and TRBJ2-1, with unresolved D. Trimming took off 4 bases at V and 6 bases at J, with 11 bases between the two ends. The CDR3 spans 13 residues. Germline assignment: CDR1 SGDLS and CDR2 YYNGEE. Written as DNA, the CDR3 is TGTGCCAGCAGCCCCCGAGTTTTCAATGAGCAGTTCTTC. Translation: CASSPRVFNEQFF.

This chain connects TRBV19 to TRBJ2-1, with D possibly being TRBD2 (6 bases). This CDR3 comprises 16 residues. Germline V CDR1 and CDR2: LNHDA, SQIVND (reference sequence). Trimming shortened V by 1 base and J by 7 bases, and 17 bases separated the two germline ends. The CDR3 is CASSIGGTPAMNEQFF. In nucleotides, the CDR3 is TGTGCCAGTAGTATAGGGGGGACTCCCGCCATGAATGAGCAGTTCTTC. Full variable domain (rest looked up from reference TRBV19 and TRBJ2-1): DGGITQSPKYLFRKEGQNVTLSCEQNLNHDAMYWYRQDPGQGLRLIYYSQIVNDFQKGDIAEGYSVSREKKESFPLTVTSAQKNPTAFYLCASSIGGTPAMNEQFFGPGTRLTVL.

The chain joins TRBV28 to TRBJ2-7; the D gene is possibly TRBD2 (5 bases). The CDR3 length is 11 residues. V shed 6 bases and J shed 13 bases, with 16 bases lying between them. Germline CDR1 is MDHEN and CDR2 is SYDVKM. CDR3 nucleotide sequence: TGTGCCAGCAGCGGGGTGTCCAGGCCCTACTTC. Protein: CASSGVSRPYF. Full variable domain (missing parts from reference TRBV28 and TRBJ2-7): DVKVTQSSRYLVKRTGEKVFLECVQDMDHENMFWYRQDPGLGLRLIYFSYDVKMKEKGDIPEGYSVSREKKERFSLILESASTNQTSMYLCASSGVSRPYFGPGTRLTVT.

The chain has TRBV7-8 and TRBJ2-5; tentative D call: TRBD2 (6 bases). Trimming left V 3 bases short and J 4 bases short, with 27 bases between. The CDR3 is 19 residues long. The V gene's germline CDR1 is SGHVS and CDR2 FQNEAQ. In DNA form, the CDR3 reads TGTGCCAGCAGCTTTTATATTTTTTCGGGACCCGCGGGGCCAGAGACCCAGTACTTC. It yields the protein CASSFYIFSGPAGPETQYF. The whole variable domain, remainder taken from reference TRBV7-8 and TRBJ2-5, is GAGVSQSPRYKVAKRGQDVALRCDPISGHVSLFWYQQALGQGPEFLTYFQNEAQLDKSGLPSDRFFAERPEGSVSTLKIQRTQQEDSAVYLCASSFYIFSGPAGPETQYFGPGTRLLVL.

The CDR3 protein is CASSLAGNKLYNEQFF. The DNA of the CDR3 is TGCGCCAGCAGCTTGGCAGGGAATAAGCTATACAATGAGCAGTTCTTC. The chain is built from TRBV5-1 and TRBJ2-1; D perhaps matches TRBD1 (5 bases). The CDR3 totals 16 residues. With 0 bases removed from V and 4 bases from J, the gap between germline ends came to 14 bases. Germline CDR1 is SGHRS and CDR2 is YFSETQ.

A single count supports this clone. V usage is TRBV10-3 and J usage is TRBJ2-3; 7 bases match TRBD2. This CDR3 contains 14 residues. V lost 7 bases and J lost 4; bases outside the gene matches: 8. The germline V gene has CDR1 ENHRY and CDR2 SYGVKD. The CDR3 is CAIKVGGPADTQYF. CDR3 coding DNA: TGTGCCATCAAGGTGGGAGGGCCGGCAGATACGCAGTATTTT.

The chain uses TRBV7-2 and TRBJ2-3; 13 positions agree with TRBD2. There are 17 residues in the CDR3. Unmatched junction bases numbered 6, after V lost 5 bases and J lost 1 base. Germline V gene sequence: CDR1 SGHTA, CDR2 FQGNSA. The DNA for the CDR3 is TGTGCCAGCAGCCCGGGACTAGCGGGACTTGGCACAGATACGCAGTATTTT. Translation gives CASSPGLAGLGTDTQYF.

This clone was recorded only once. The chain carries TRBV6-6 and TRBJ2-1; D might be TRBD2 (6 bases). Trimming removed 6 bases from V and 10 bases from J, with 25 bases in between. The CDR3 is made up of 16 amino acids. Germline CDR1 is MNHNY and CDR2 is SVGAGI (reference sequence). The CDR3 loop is CASRPIMGGRRREQFF. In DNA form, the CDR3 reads TGTGCCAGCAGACCAATAATGGGGGGACGAAGGCGGGAGCAGTTCTTC.

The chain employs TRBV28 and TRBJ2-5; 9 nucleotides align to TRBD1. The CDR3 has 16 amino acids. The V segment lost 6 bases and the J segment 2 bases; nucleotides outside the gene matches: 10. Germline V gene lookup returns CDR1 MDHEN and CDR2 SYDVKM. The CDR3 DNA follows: TGTGCCAGCAGCTCTCCCGGACAGGGGAATCAAGAGACCCAGTACTTC. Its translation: CASSSPGQGNQETQYF.

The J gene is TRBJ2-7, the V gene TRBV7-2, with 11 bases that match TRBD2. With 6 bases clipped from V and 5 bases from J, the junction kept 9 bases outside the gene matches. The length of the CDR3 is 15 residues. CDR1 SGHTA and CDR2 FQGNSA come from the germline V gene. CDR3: CASRPTLAGEHEQYF. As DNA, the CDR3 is TGTGCCAGCAGGCCGACACTAGCGGGAGAACACGAGCAGTACTTC.

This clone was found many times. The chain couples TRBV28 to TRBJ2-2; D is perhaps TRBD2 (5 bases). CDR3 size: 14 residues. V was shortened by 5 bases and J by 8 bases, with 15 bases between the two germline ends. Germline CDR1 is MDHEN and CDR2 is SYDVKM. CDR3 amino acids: CASSPASAAGELFF. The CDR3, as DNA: TGTGCCAGCAGTCCCGCCTCAGCGGCTGGGGAGCTGTTTTTT.

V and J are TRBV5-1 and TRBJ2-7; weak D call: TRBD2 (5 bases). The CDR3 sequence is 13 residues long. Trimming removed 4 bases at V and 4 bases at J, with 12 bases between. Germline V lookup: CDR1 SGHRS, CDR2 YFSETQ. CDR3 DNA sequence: TGCGCCAGCAGCCTCCCTCGAGGGTACGAGCAGTACTTC. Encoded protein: CASSLPRGYEQYF.

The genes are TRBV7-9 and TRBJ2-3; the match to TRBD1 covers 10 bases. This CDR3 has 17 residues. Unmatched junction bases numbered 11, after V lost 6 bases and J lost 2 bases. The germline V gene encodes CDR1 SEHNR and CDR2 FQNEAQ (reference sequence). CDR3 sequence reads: CASSPTVGTGVTDTQYF. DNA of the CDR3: TGTGCCAGCAGTCCAACTGTAGGGACAGGGGTCACAGATACGCAGTATTTT.

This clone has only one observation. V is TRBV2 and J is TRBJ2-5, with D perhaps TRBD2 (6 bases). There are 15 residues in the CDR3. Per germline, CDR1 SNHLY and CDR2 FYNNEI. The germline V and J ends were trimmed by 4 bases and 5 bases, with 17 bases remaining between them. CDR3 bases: TGTGCCAGCAGTGTCGTAGCGGAGAGGAGGGAGACCCAGTACTTC. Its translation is CASSVVAERRETQYF.

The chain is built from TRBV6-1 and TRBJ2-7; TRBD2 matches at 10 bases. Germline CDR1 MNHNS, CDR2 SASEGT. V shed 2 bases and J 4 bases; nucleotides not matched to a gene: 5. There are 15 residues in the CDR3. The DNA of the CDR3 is TGTGCCAGCAGTGAAAGTAGCGGGGGGCCTTACGAGCAGTACTTC. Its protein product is CASSESSGGPYEQYF.

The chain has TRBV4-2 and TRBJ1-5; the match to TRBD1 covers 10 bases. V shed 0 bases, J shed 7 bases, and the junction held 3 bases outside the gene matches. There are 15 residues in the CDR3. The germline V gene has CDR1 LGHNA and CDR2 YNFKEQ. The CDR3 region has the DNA TGTGCCAGCAGCCAAGAGGGGGACAGGGGACAGCCCCAGCATTTT. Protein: CASSQEGDRGQPQHF.

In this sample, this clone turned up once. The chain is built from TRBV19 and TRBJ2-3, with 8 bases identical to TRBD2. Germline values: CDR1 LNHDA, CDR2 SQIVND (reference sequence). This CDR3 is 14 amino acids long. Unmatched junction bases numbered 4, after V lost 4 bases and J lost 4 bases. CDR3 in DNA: TGTGCCAGTAGTACAGCGGGAGTGGCAGATACGCAGTATTTT. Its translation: CASSTAGVADTQYF.

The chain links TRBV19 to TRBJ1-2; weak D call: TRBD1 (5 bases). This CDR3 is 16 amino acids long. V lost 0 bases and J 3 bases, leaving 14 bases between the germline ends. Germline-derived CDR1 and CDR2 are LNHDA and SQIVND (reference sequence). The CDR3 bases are TGTGCCAGTAGTATAGAGGGCCAGGGTGAGGACTATGGCTACACCTTC. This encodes CASSIEGQGEDYGYTF.

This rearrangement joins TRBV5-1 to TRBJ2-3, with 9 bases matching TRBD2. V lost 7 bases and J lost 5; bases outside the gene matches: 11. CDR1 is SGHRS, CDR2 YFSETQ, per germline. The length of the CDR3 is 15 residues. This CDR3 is CASQSGGRAVDTQYF. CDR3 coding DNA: TGCGCCAGCCAGTCAGGCGGGAGGGCCGTAGATACGCAGTATTTT. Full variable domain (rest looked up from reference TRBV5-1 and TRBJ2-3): KAGVTQTPRYLIKTRGQQVTLSCSPISGHRSVSWYQQTPGQGLQFLFEYFSETQRNKGNFPGRFSGRQFSNSRSEMNVSTLELGDSALYLCASQSGGRAVDTQYFGPGTRLTVL.

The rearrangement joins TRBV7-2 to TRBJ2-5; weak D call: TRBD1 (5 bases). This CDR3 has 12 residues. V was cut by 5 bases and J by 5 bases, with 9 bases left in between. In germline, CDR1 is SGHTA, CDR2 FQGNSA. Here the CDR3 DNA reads TGTGCCAGCAGCCCAGGGTTTGAGACCCAGTACTTC. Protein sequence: CASSPGFETQYF.

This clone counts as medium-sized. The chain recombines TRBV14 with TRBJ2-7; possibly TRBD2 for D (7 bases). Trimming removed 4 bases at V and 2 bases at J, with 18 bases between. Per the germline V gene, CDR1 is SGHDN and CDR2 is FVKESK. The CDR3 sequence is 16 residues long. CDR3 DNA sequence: TGTGCCAGCAGCCGACCTTTTGGGGGGGCCCCCTACGAGCAGTACTTC. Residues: CASSRPFGGAPYEQYF.

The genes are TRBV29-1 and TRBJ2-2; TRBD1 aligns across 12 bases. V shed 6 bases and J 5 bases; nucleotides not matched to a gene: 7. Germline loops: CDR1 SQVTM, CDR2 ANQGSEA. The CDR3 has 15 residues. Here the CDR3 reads CSVGPGQGATGELFF. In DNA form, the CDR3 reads TGCAGCGTCGGACCGGGACAGGGGGCAACCGGGGAGCTGTTTTTT.

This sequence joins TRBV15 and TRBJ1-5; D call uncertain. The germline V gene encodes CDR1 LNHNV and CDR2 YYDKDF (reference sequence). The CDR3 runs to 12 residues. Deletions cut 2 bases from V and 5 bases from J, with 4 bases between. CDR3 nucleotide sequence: TGTGCCACCAGCAGATCCGATCAGCCCCAGCATTTT. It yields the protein CATSRSDQPQHF.